The clone carrying this T cell receptor (beta chain) was picked up many times. The antigen remains unidentified. The data belong to a study of T cells in Graves' hyperthyroidism and ophthalmopathy. The source material, RNA transcripts, was used to amplify TCR beta CDR3 regions. The HTBI set primed first-round TCR CDR3 RT-PCR. TCRdb re-analysed the multiplex PCR reads in MiXCR, keeping a single row per CDR3 protein. This table has some 690,000 distinct CDR3 sequences, around 15% appearing once. Overall study findings and caveats: Using 13 V-J features, a model discriminated ophthalmopathy from stable hyperthyroidism. Most clonotypes expanded in thyroid above 0.001 were likewise present in blood. Before onset, by a median of about seven months, the model predicted ophthalmopathy.

The CDR3 sequence is 12 residues long. Germline CDR1 is SNHLY and CDR2 is FYNNEI. Uncontrolled infection, other autoimmune disease, pregnancy or lactation disqualified patients from enrolment. This sequence originates from a man aged 50 or older with Graves' hyperthyroidism. Sequenced material: blood. This sequence joins TRBV2 and TRBJ2-7; 7 nucleotides agree with TRBD1. CDR3 coding DNA: TGTGCTAGTCAGGGGGAGTCCTACGAGCAGTACTTC. As protein: CASQGESYEQYF. Full variable domain (missing parts from reference TRBV2 and TRBJ2-7): EPEVTQTPSHQVTQMGQEVILRCVPISNHLYFYWYRQILGQKVEFLVSFYNNEISEKSEIFDDQFSVERPDGSNFTLKIRSTKLEDSAMYFCASQGESYEQYFGPGTRLTVT.